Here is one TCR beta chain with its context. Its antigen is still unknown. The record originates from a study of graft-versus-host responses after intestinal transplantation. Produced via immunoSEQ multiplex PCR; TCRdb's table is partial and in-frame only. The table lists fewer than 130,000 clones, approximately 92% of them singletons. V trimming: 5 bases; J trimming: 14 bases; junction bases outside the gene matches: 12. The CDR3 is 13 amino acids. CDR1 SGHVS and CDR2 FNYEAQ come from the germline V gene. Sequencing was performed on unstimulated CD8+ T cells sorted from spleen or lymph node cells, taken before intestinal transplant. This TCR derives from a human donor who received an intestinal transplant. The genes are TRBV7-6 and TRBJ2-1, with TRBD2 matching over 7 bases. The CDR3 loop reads CASSPRERDSEFF. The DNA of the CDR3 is TGTGCCAGCAGCCCCAGGGAGCGGGATTCCGAGTTCTTC.